This T cell receptor (beta chain) was retrieved from a study of T cell changes during pregnancy in multiple sclerosis. The germline gives CDR1 MNHEY, CDR2 SVGAGI. The V gene lost 2 bases and the J gene lost 4 bases, with 11 bases spanning the gap. The CDR3 contains 14 residues. Using immunoSEQ multiplex PCR, the repertoire was profiled, and TCRdb retains in-frame clones only, with some absent. In the table there are approximately 38,000 clones, about nine tenths of which are singletons. The sequence was collected from a female donor with multiple sclerosis, enrolled in a pregnancy study. V usage is TRBV6-5 and J usage is TRBJ1-1; D remains unclear. The input for sequencing was CD8+ T cells from peripheral blood mononuclear cells, taken in the second trimester of pregnancy. The CDR3 sequence is CASSYGPQVTEAFF. The CDR3 bases are TGTGCCAGCAGTTACGGCCCCCAGGTCACTGAAGCTTTCTTT.